This T cell receptor beta chain stems from a study of beta chain features in type 1 diabetes. General study findings and limits: Type 1 diabetes patients had moderately but significantly shorter TCRB CDR3s in all four CD4+ subsets. With patients and controls alike, PCR might favor shorter templates to an equal degree.

The investigators reverse transcribed all of the isolated RNA, so they sequenced expressed TCRB transcripts. About 3.9 million reads on average were seen across naive, central memory and regulatory T cell samples. Assay: immunoSEQ multiplex PCR; the TCRdb copy retains only in-frame clones and omits some. Of 95,000 to 150,000 clones in the sample, 16% were seen once. Comment on this clone: Its antigen is unidentified.

V lost 1 base and J lost 5, with 14 bases in between. The CDR3 loop spans 15 amino acids. Germline V lookup: CDR1 SGHAT, CDR2 FQNNGV. The TCR comes from a man aged 25 to 45 with type 1 diabetes. The sequenced material came from central memory CD4+ T cells from blood. This rearrangement joins TRBV11-2 to TRBJ2-5, with unresolved D. The CDR3 is CASSLADGYRETQYF. The DNA of the CDR3 is TGTGCCAGCAGCTTAGCGGACGGCTACCGGGAGACCCAGTACTTC. Full variable domain (remainder filled in from reference TRBV11-2 and TRBJ2-5): EAGVAQSPRYKIIEKRQSVAFWCNPISGHATLYWYQQILGQGPKLLIQFQNNGVVDDSQLPKDRFSAERLKGVDSTLKIQPAKLEDSAVYLCASSLADGYRETQYFGPGTRLLVL.